A single sample gave rise to the 9 T cell receptor beta chains below, sequenced in a study of neurological immune-mediated disorders. TCRdb passed the 5' RACE reads through MiXCR, listing each CDR3 protein once. The sample consists of tens of thousands of distinct CDR3 sequences, roughly 9.7% of them appearing once. As to time point: longitudinal time-point 2. The sample consisted of PBMCs. The receptors originated from a man between 25 and 39 years old in good health.

The sample holds many counts of this clonotype. This chain links TRBV14 with TRBJ2-7, with 8 bases aligning to TRBD1. Trimming took 3 bases from V and 0 from J; bases not matched to a gene: 1. CDR3 length: 14 amino acids. Germline CDR1 SGHDN, CDR2 FVKESK. The CDR3: CASSQGQVSYEQYF. CDR3 in DNA: TGTGCCAGCAGCCAGGGACAGGTCTCCTACGAGCAGTACTTC.

This clonotype was observed many times. The V call is TRBV3-1, the J call TRBJ1-2; no firm D call. This CDR3 has 13 residues. Germline CDR1 and CDR2: LGHDT and YNNKEL (reference sequence). V was shortened by 4 bases and J by 4 bases, with 10 bases between the two germline ends. CDR3 in amino acids: CASSPFDGYGYTF. CDR3 nucleotide sequence: TGTGCCAGCAGCCCCTTCGACGGCTATGGCTACACCTTC.

By proportion, this clonotype is medium-sized. The rearrangement uses TRBV28 and TRBJ2-7; D may be TRBD1 or TRBD2 (5 bases each). The CDR3 has 16 residues. CDR1 and CDR2 from the germline V gene are MDHEN and SYDVKM. The V end lost 3 bases, the J end lost 3 bases, and 18 bases lay between the germline ends. The CDR3 is CASSLFSGDGIYEQYF. DNA for the CDR3: TGTGCCAGCAGTTTGTTCTCCGGGGACGGAATCTACGAGCAGTACTTC.

This clonotype appeared a few times. This chain uses TRBV7-2 with TRBJ2-3, with 14 bases fitting TRBD2. The junction had 18 bases not matched to a gene; V was cut back by 6 bases and J by 4 bases. Germline V gives CDR1 SGHTA, CDR2 FQGNSA. The CDR3 is made up of 20 amino acids. For the CDR3, the DNA is TGTGCCAGCAGTTTTGGGAGGGGAGCCGGGACTAGCGGGAGAGCAGATACGCAGTATTTT. The encoded protein is CASSFGRGAGTSGRADTQYF.

There are many counts of this clonotype. The rearrangement uses TRBV6-5 and TRBJ2-5, with D perhaps TRBD1 or TRBD2 (5 bases each). V lost 5 bases and J 0 bases, leaving 13 bases between the germline ends. This CDR3 comprises 15 residues. Germline V CDR1 and CDR2: MNHEY, SVGAGI. CDR3 in amino acids: CASSRDGRDQETQYF. In DNA form, the CDR3 reads TGTGCCAGCAGTCGGGACGGAAGAGACCAAGAGACCCAGTACTTC.

This clonotype was seen ten or more times. This chain uses TRBV18 with TRBJ1-1; maybe TRBD1 (6 bases). This CDR3 region has 15 residues. V shed 3 bases and J shed 3 bases, with 14 bases lying between them. CDR1 is KGHSH and CDR2 is LQKENI in the germline V gene. The chain's CDR3 is CASSPETGSYTEAFF. CDR3 in DNA: TGTGCCAGCTCACCCGAGACAGGTTCGTACACTGAAGCTTTCTTT.

This clonotype has at least ten counts. The chain recombines TRBV27 with TRBJ2-3, with unresolved D. The CDR3 consists of 16 residues. V lost 0 bases, J lost 3 bases, and 13 bases lay in between. Germline-derived CDR1 and CDR2 are MNHEY and SMNVEV (reference sequence). The CDR3 region is CASSLSQGSVTDTQYF. In DNA form, the CDR3 reads TGTGCCAGCAGTTTATCGCAAGGGTCGGTTACAGATACGCAGTATTTT.

As for this clonotype: One base away lies a much larger clone, so this may be a sequencing read error. Because it lacks the conserved phenylalanine or tryptophan at the end, this CDR3 is likely a read error. The rearrangement joins TRBV20-1 to TRBJ1-5; the D gene is possibly TRBD1 (6 bases). V was clipped by 6 bases and J by 6 bases, with 12 bases between them. Germline CDR1 and CDR2: DFQATT and SNEGSKA (reference sequence). The CDR3 is made up of 12 amino acids. The CDR3 spells CSARGHPQPQHS. The CDR3 nucleotides read TGCAGTGCCCGGGGACACCCTCAGCCCCAGCATTCT.

This clonotype showed up many times. This rearrangement joins TRBV29-1 to TRBJ2-7; weak D call: TRBD1 (6 bases). Germline V CDR1 and CDR2: SQVTM, ANQGSEA. This CDR3 has 13 amino acids. Trimming stripped 7 bases from V and 4 bases from J, with 17 bases between. The CDR3 loop reads CSADSSTGYEQYF. CDR3 DNA: TGCAGCGCGGACAGCTCCACGGGATACGAGCAGTACTTC.